Presented here are 10 T cell receptor beta chains from one specimen sequenced in a study of post-analysis software for immune sequencing data (dated by TCRdb to between 2015 and 2016). Library preparation used PCR. Data came from an Illumina HiSeq 2500. To reduce PCR and sequencing biases, unique molecular identifiers were incorporated into the TCR beta cDNA libraries. The public reads were reprocessed in TCRdb via fastp at Q25 and MiXCR, keeping in-frame beta chains. Each entry merges the rows of one CDR3 protein and shows their most common DNA and genes. The sample records fewer than 900,000 distinct CDR3 sequences, 35% to 55% of which are singletons. The leading ten clones occupy roughly 4.9% of the sample. These receptors lack a known antigen. The research as a whole found: Four to six TRBV segments, including TRBV5-6, TRBV5-1 and TRBV20-1, were significantly more frequent in patients than controls.

The sequenced material came from blood. The origin of the receptors is a girl aged 5-17 years with multiple sclerosis.

This clonotype was counted a few times. The J gene is TRBJ2-7, the V gene TRBV12-3 or TRBV12-4, with 11 bases aligning to TRBD2. This CDR3 is built from 18 residues. Trimming cost V 5 bases and J 5 bases; bases outside gene matches: 17. The CDR3 bases are TGTGCCAGCAGTGGTGAACATGTACTAGCGGGAGAGGACCACGAGCAGTACTTC. Residues: CASSGEHVLAGEDHEQYF.

V usage is TRBV6-6 and J usage is TRBJ2-7; D remains unclear. The CDR3 consists of 13 residues. The germline V gene encodes CDR1 MNHNY and CDR2 SVGAGI (reference sequence). V was clipped by 2 bases and J by 4 bases, with 9 bases between them. The CDR3 nucleotides read TGTGCCAGCAGTTACGGCGCCGGGTACGAGCAGTACTTC. As protein: CASSYGAGYEQYF.

This clonotype occurred a few times. The rearrangement joins TRBV24-1 to TRBJ2-1; D is perhaps TRBD1 (5 bases). Trimming took off 3 bases at V and 2 bases at J, with 13 bases between the two ends. CDR3 size: 16 residues. Germline CDR1 KGHDR, CDR2 SFDVKD. In DNA form, the CDR3 reads TGTGCCACCAGTGATGTAGGGGTCGGCACCTACAATGAGCAGTTCTTC. This gives the protein CATSDVGVGTYNEQFF.

The table lists this clonotype with a few counts. The rearrangement links TRBV6-5 to TRBJ2-7; D might be TRBD1 (5 bases). Near its end, the DNA agrees better with TRBJ2-5, so the J call may be wrong. The CDR3 runs to 13 residues. Germline V gene data show CDR1 as MNHEY and CDR2 as SVGAGI. CDR3 nucleotide sequence: TGTGCCAGCAGTTGGGGCAGTAGAGAGACCCAGTACTTC. This gives the protein CASSWGSRETQYF.

This clonotype was recorded a few times. Given a much more abundant clone one base away, this may be a read error. The rearrangement uses TRBV5-1 and TRBJ2-1; D is ambiguous. The CDR3 is 14 amino acids. Germline CDR1 and CDR2: SGHRS and YFSETQ. The CDR3 nucleotides are TGCGCCAACAGCTTGGCCGACCTTACGTATGAGCAGTTCTTC. Protein product: CANSLADLTYEQFF.

This clonotype was detected once. This rearrangement joins TRBV12-3 or TRBV12-4 to TRBJ2-1; the match to TRBD2 covers 12 bases. The V gene end was trimmed by 5 bases and the J gene end by 10 bases; junction bases not matched to a gene: 9. The CDR3 runs 15 residues. This chain's CDR3 is CASSPGLAGSEEQFF. CDR3 DNA sequence: TGTGCCAGCAGTCCCGGACTAGCGGGGTCCGAGGAGCAGTTCTTC.

The chain employs TRBV12-3 or TRBV12-4 and TRBJ2-3; D is perhaps TRBD1 (6 bases). CDR3 size: 16 residues. V lost 6 bases to trimming and J lost 2 bases, with 18 bases between them. CDR3 nucleotide sequence: TGTGCCAGCAGAAGACTGACAGGTGTTGTCACAGATACGCAGTATTTT. It encodes CASRRLTGVVTDTQYF.

This clonotype was detected only a few times. This chain joins TRBV7-9 and TRBJ2-1, with 11 bases fitting TRBD2. Germline loops: CDR1 SEHNR, CDR2 FQNEAQ (reference sequence). J lost 2 bases, V lost 0 bases, and 6 bases had no gene match. The CDR3 is 18 residues long. In nucleotides, the CDR3 is TGTGCCAGCAGCTTAGCCATTTCTAGCGGGAGGACCTACAATGAGCAGTTCTTC. Protein product: CASSLAISSGRTYNEQFF.

This clonotype was seen a handful of times. A read error may produce the germline difference seen at one junction end. The chain carries TRBV12-3 or TRBV12-4 and TRBJ2-2; D gene uncertain. The CDR3 is 12 residues long. DNA for the CDR3: TGTGCCGGCAGTTTCGGCTCAGTGGAGCTGTTTTTT. It codes for CAGSFGSVELFF.

This chain links TRBV7-8 with TRBJ2-5; a possible D gene is TRBD2 (6 bases). The CDR3 is 12 amino acids. The germline V and J ends were trimmed by 3 bases and 9 bases, with 11 bases remaining between them. The V gene's germline CDR1 is SGHVS and CDR2 FQNEAQ. The CDR3 reads CASSLRERAQYF. CDR3 DNA sequence: TGTGCCAGCAGCTTGCGGGAACGGGCCCAGTACTTC.